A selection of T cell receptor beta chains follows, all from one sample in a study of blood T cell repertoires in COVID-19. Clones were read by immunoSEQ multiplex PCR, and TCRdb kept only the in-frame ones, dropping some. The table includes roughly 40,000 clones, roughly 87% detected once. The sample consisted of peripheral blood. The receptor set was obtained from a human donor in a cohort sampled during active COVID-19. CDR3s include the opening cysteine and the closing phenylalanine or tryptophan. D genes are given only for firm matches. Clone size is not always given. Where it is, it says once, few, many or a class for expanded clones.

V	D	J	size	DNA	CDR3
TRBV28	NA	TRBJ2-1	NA	TGTGCCAGCAGACCAATGGGAAACAGGATTAATGAGCAGTTCTTC	CASRPMGNRINEQFF
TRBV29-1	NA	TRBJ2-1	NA	TGCAGCGGTTTCGGCGGATACAATGAGCAGTTCTTC	CSGFGGYNEQFF
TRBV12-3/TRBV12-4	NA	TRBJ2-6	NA	TGTGCCTGTCAGGCAGCCGGGGCCAACGTCCTGACTTTC	CACQAAGANVLTF
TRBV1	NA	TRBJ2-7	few	TGCACCAGCAGCCAAGATCAACGCAGGGATTCTGGGCAGTACTTC	CTSSQDQRRDSGQYF
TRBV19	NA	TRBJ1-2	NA	TGTGCCAGTAGCCCCCAGGGTTCTTACTATGGCTACACCTTC	CASSPQGSYYGYTF
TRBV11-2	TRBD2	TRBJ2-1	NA	TGTGCCAGCAGCTTAGGACTAGCGGGAGATGAGCAGTTCTTC	CASSLGLAGDEQFF
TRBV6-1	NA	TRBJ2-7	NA	TGTGCCAGCAGTGAGCGGTCTGGTAACTACGAGCAGTACTTC	CASSERSGNYEQYF
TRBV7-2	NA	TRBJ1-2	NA	TGTGCCAGCAGCTTAGCCGACGGGGATGGCTACACCTTC	CASSLADGDGYTF
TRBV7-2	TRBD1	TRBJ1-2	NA	TGTGCCAGCAGCTCTCGAACAGGGGGCCTTGGGTATGGCTACACCTTC	CASSSRTGGLGYGYTF
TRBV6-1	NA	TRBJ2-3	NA	TGTGCCAGCAGTGTCCAGTTAACAGATACGCAGTATTTT	CASSVQLTDTQYF
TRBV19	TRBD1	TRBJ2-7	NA	TGTGCCAGTAGCCAGGGGGTAGCCATTAGGTACGAGCAGTACTTC	CASSQGVAIRYEQYF
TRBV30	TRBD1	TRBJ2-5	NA	TGTGCCTGGAGTGTACGACAGGGCGAGACCCAGTACTTC	CAWSVRQGETQYF
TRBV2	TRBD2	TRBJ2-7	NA	TGTGCCAGCACCTTCGGACTAGCGGGAGGGCTCGACGAGCAGTACTTC	CASTFGLAGGLDEQYF
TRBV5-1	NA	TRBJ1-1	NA	TGCGCCAGCAGCTTTGGGGGGATGAACACTGAAGCTTTCTTT	CASSFGGMNTEAFF
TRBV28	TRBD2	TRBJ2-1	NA	TGTGCCAGCAGTTTACTAGCGGGAGTCTACAATGAGCAGTTCTTC	CASSLLAGVYNEQFF
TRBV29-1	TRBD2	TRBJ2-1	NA	TGCAGCGTGGGGAGTAGCGGGGACAATGAGCAGTTCTTC	CSVGSSGDNEQFF
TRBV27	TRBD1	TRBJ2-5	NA	TGTGCCAGCAGTTCCGGGACAGCACAAGAGACCCAGTACTTC	CASSSGTAQETQYF
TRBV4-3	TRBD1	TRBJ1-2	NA	TGCGCCAGCAGCCGAGGGACAGGGAACTATGGCTACACCTTC	CASSRGTGNYGYTF
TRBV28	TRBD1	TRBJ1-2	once	TGTGCCAGCGGACCGGGACAGAGCTATGGCTACACCTTC	CASGPGQSYGYTF
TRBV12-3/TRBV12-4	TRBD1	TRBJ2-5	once	TGTGCCAGCAGCCGGGACAGCCAAGAGACCCAGTACTTC	CASSRDSQETQYF
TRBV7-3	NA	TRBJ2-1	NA	TGTGCCAGCAGCAAGGACACCCTGAGCTCCTACAATGAGCAGTTCTTC	CASSKDTLSSYNEQFF
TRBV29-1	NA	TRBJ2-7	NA	TGCAGCGTTGCAAGGACACTGTCCTACGAGCAGTACTTC	CSVARTLSYEQYF
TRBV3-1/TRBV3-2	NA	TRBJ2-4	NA	TGTGCCAGCACTCACGGGAGTATAGCCAAAAACATTCAGTACTTC	CASTHGSIAKNIQYF
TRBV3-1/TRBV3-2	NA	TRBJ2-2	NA	TGTGCCAGCAGCTCTTTAGATCACGGGGAGCTGTTTTTT	CASSSLDHGELFF
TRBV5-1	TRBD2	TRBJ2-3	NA	TGCGCCAGCAGCCCGCTCCGAGGGGCTAGCGGGAGGAATACGCAGTATTTT	CASSPLRGASGRNTQYF
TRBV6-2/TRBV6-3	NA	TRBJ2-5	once	TGTGCCAGCAGTTACGGTAGTTTACGGGAGACCCAGTACTTC	CASSYGSLRETQYF
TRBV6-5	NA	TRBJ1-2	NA	TGTGCCAGCAGTCCACAGGGTGGCTCGGAGGGCTACACCTTC	CASSPQGGSEGYTF
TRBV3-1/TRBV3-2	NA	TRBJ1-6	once	TGTGCCAGCAGCGCAGTCAGTCGGGGTCCCCTCCACTTT	CASSAVSRGPLHF
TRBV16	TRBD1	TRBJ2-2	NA	TGTGCCAGCAGCCAATTTACCAGGGGGCCTCACCGGGAGCTGTTTTTT	CASSQFTRGPHRELFF
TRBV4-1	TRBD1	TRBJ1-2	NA	TGCGCCAGCAGCCAGCCGGGCAGGGGGCGCAACCATGGCTACACCTTC	CASSQPGRGRNHGYTF
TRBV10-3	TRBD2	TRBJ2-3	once	TGTGCCATCAGTGTTACGGGAGGGCCAACAGATACGCAGTATTTT	CAISVTGGPTDTQYF
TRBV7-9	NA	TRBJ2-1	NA	TGTGCCAGCAGCCCCCGGACAGTCTCCTACAATGAGCAGTTCTTC	CASSPRTVSYNEQFF
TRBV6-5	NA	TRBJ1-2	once	TGTGCCAGCAGTATCGGACTTGGCTACACCTTC	CASSIGLGYTF
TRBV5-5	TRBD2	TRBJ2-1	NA	TGTGCCAGCAGCTTGCAAGCGGGGCCCTACAATGAGCAGTTCTTC	CASSLQAGPYNEQFF
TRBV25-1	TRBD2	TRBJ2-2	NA	TGTGCCAGCAGTGAATATTTATCCCTAGCGGAAAACACCGGGGAGCTGTTTTTT	CASSEYLSLAENTGELFF
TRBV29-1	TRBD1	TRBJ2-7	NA	TGCAGCGTTGGCCCGACAGGGGGCAACGAGCAGTACTTC	CSVGPTGGNEQYF
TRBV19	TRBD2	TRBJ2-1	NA	TGTGCCAGTAGCGGGGGAGGACTAGCGCGTTACAATGAGCAGTTCTTC	CASSGGGLARYNEQFF
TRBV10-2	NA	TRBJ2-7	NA	TGCGCCAGCAGTCCGGGTCTTTCCTCCTACGAGCAGTACTTC	CASSPGLSSYEQYF
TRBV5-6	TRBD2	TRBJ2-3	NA	TGTGCCAGCAGCGGACCAGCGGGAGTGGTTACGCAGTATTTT	CASSGPAGVVTQYF
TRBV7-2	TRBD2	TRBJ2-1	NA	TGTGCCAGCAGGGAGACTAGCGGGAGTAGTAATGAGCAGTTCTTC	CASRETSGSSNEQFF
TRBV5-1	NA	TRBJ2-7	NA	TGCGCCAGCAGCTTGGGGGCCTTGGACGAGCAGTACTTC	CASSLGALDEQYF
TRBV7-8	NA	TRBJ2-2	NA	TGTGCCAGCAGCTTATCAGGGATGAACACCGGGGAGCTGTTTTTT	CASSLSGMNTGELFF
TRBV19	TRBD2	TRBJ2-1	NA	TGTGCCAGTAGTGTACGTCGGGATAGCGGGTCAAACAATGAGCAGTTCTTC	CASSVRRDSGSNNEQFF
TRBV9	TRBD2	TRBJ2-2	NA	TGTGCCAGCAGTGTCGGGACTAGCGGCACCGGGGAGCTGTTTTTT	CASSVGTSGTGELFF
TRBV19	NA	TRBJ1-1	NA	TGTGCCAGTAGTATGGGGGGTCAGATGAACACTGAAGCTTTCTTT	CASSMGGQMNTEAFF
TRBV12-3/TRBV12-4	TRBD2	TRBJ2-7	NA	TGTGCCAGCAGTTTTAGCGGGACCTACGAGCAGTACTTC	CASSFSGTYEQYF
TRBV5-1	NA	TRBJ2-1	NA	TGCGCCAGCAGCTTGGCCGCGGGAACGGGGAATGAGCAGTTCTTC	CASSLAAGTGNEQFF
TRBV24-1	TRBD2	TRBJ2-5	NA	TGTGCCACCAGTGATTCGAAACTAGCGGGATTGGAGACCCAGTACTTC	CATSDSKLAGLETQYF
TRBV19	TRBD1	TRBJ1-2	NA	TGTGCCAGTAGTTTCGGGACAGGCCCTTTGGGTGGCTACACCTTC	CASSFGTGPLGGYTF
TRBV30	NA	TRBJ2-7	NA	TGTGCCTGGAGTGTATTTGGGGGCCCCTACGAGCAGTACTTC	CAWSVFGGPYEQYF
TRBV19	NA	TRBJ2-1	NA	TGTGCCAGTACCACTATATTACAGGGTAGGAGTGAGCAGTTCTTC	CASTTILQGRSEQFF
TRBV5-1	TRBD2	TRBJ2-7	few	TGCGCCAGCAGCTTGGGTACTAGCGGGAGACGGGTCGGATCCTACGAGCAGTACTTC	CASSLGTSGRRVGSYEQYF
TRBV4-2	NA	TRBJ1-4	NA	TGTGCCAGCAGCCTGGGGGGGGGAGGAGAAAAACTGTTTTTT	CASSLGGGGEKLFF